This passage covers 17 T cell receptor beta chains from one sample sequenced in a study of blood T cell repertoires in COVID-19. The method was immunoSEQ multiplex PCR; TCRdb's version includes in-frame clones alone and lacks a portion of them. The sample includes approximately 190,000 clones, around 80% of them seen just once. Material for sequencing was peripheral blood. These receptors were taken from a human donor in a cohort sampled during active COVID-19.

This chain joins TRBV5-5 and TRBJ1-3; D might be TRBD1 (6 bases). The V and J ends lost 3 bases and 2 bases respectively, with 15 bases between them. In germline, CDR1 is SGHKS, CDR2 YYEKEE (reference sequence). CDR3 length equals 16 residues. The CDR3 reads CASSSLFTGTGNTIYF. As DNA, the CDR3 is TGTGCCAGCAGCTCCCTTTTCACAGGGACTGGAAACACCATATATTTT.

The table lists this clone with a few counts. The rearrangement uses TRBV5-6 and TRBJ1-4, with no clear D. Deletions cut 0 bases from V and 0 bases from J, with 9 bases between. The CDR3 spans 16 residues. Germline CDR1 SGHDT, CDR2 YYEEEE. The CDR3 is CASSLGLQTTNEKLFF. CDR3 DNA: TGTGCCAGCAGCTTGGGCCTACAGACAACTAATGAAAAACTGTTTTTT.

The V call is TRBV7-8, the J call TRBJ1-4; D gene ambiguous. CDR3 length equals 14 residues. Germline V lookup: CDR1 SGHVS, CDR2 FQNEAQ. Deletions cut 5 bases from V and 4 bases from J, with 11 bases between. CDR3 region: CASSPGVNNEKLFF. The DNA for the CDR3 is TGTGCCAGCAGCCCCGGGGTTAATAATGAAAAACTGTTTTTT.

This chain uses TRBV29-1 with TRBJ2-7, with D possibly matching TRBD1 (6 bases). Trimming took 7 bases from V and 2 from J, leaving 12 bases between them. The germline V gene encodes CDR1 SQVTM and CDR2 ANQGSEA. The CDR3 has 12 amino acids. CDR3 bases: TGCAGCGCTGGGAGACAGGCCTACGAGCAGTACTTC. The encoded protein is CSAGRQAYEQYF.

This chain links TRBV7-9 with TRBJ2-5, with D tentatively TRBD1 (6 bases). Trimming pared 5 bases from V and 1 base from J, leaving 14 bases between. Germline V lookup: CDR1 SEHNR, CDR2 FQNEAQ (reference sequence). This CDR3 has 15 amino acids. The CDR3 DNA follows: TGTGCCAGCAGCCCCCAGGGGAGCGCCCAAGAGACCCAGTACTTC. Translating gives CASSPQGSAQETQYF.

The chain links TRBV30 to TRBJ2-3; D not resolved. The CDR3 extends over 12 amino acids. Between the trimmed V and J ends, which lost 0 bases and 4 bases, there was a span of 5 bases. CDR1 and CDR2 (germline): GTSNPN, SVGIG (reference sequence). CDR3 sequence reads: CAWSVLADTQYF. The CDR3 DNA follows: TGTGCCTGGAGTGTACTGGCAGATACGCAGTATTTT.

V usage is TRBV2 and J usage is TRBJ2-3; D may be TRBD1 (5 bases). The length of the CDR3 is 14 residues. The V end was cut by 6 bases, the J end by 6 bases, with 16 bases between. The germline CDR1 and CDR2 sequences are SNHLY and FYNNEI. CDR3 nucleotides: TGTGCCAGCAGGGACAACACACCGACGGATACGCAGTATTTT. Amino acid sequence: CASRDNTPTDTQYF.

The CDR3 nucleotides read TGTGCCAGCAGCGGAGACAACCCGAACACCGGGGAGCTGTTTTTT. It specifies CASSGDNPNTGELFF. The chain employs TRBV9 and TRBJ2-2; D gene ambiguous. Trimming took 3 bases from V and 0 from J, leaving 9 bases between them. CDR1 SGDLS and CDR2 YYNGEE come from the germline V gene. There are 15 residues in the CDR3. Variable domain in full (rest from reference TRBV9 and TRBJ2-2): DSGVTQTPKHLITATGQRVTLRCSPRSGDLSVYWYQQSLDQGLQFLIQYYNGEERAKGNILERFSAQQFPDLHSELNLSSLELGDSALYFCASSGDNPNTGELFFGEGSRLTVL.

This chain joins TRBV9 and TRBJ2-4, with TRBD1 as a possible D gene (7 bases). Trimming cost V 0 bases and J 9 bases, with 13 bases left between them. CDR1 and CDR2 (germline): SGDLS, YYNGEE. The CDR3 is made up of 14 amino acids. The CDR3 here is CASSVGQGGPIQYF. The CDR3 nucleotides read TGTGCCAGCAGCGTAGGTCAGGGGGGCCCCATTCAGTACTTC.

This chain joins TRBV28 and TRBJ1-6; the D gene is possibly TRBD1 (5 bases). The V and J ends lost 9 bases and 7 bases respectively, with 13 bases between them. The CDR3 has 13 amino acids. Germline V gene lookup returns CDR1 MDHEN and CDR2 SYDVKM. CDR3 in amino acids: CASHGQGNSPLHF. The CDR3 DNA sequence: TGTGCCAGTCACGGGCAGGGCAATTCACCCCTCCACTTT.

The V gene is TRBV2, the J gene TRBJ2-5; possible D gene TRBD1, 6 bases. The CDR3 length is 13 residues. Looked up from germline, CDR1 is SNHLY and CDR2 is FYNNEI. V lost 6 bases and J lost 4, with 12 bases in between. The CDR3 nucleotides are TGTGCCAGCAGAAACAGGGCCCTAGAGACCCAGTACTTC. Translating gives CASRNRALETQYF. The variable domain in full, with the rest retrieved from reference TRBV2 and TRBJ2-5, is EPEVTQTPSHQVTQMGQEVILRCVPISNHLYFYWYRQILGQKVEFLVSFYNNEISEKSEIFDDQFSVERPDGSNFTLKIRSTKLEDSAMYFCASRNRALETQYFGPGTRLLVL.

This clone was recorded only once. The gene calls are TRBV30 and TRBJ2-1; no clear D. From germline, CDR1 is GTSNPN and CDR2 SVGIG (reference sequence). Trimming took off 0 bases at V and 4 bases at J, with 4 bases between the two ends. This CDR3 contains 12 residues. The CDR3 DNA reads as TGTGCCTGGAGTGTCGTTTACAATGAGCAGTTCTTC. This gives the protein CAWSVVYNEQFF.

This chain links TRBV25-1 with TRBJ1-6; TRBD1 aligns across 7 bases. Germline V CDR1 and CDR2: MGHDK, SYGVNS. The CDR3 extends over 15 amino acids. Trimming removed 1 base from V and 7 bases from J; junction bases left unmatched: 4. CDR3 residues: CASSELGQRNSPLHF. CDR3 in DNA: TGTGCCAGCAGTGAATTGGGACAGAGAAATTCACCCCTCCACTTT. Supplemented by reference TRBV25-1 and TRBJ1-6, the full variable domain reads EADIYQTPRYLVIGTGKKITLECSQTMGHDKMYWYQQDPGMELHLIHYSYGVNSTEKGDLSSESTVSRIRTEHFPLTLESARPSHTSQYLCASSELGQRNSPLHFGNGTRLTVT.

V usage is TRBV12-3 or TRBV12-4 and J usage is TRBJ1-2, with D uncertain. V was pared by 3 bases and J by 4 bases, with 9 bases between. The CDR3 runs to 13 residues. The DNA for the CDR3 is TGTGCCAGCAGTTTTTCGCGCGGCTATGGCTACACCTTC. This codes for CASSFSRGYGYTF.

The chain employs TRBV7-9 and TRBJ2-5, with 8 positions matching TRBD2. J gave up 2 bases and V 3 bases, and 11 bases lay outside the gene matches. Germline loops: CDR1 SEHNR, CDR2 FQNEAQ (reference sequence). The CDR3 spans 17 residues. This CDR3 reads CASSFISISGGQETQYF. Here the CDR3 DNA reads TGTGCCAGCAGCTTCATCTCGATAAGCGGGGGACAAGAGACCCAGTACTTC.

The sample holds one count of this clone. J is TRBJ1-4 and V is TRBV5-1, with a weak D call TRBD1 (5 bases). V shed 4 bases and J shed 3 bases, with 16 bases lying between them. Germline CDR1 SGHRS, CDR2 YFSETQ. This CDR3 comprises 16 residues. The CDR3 DNA is TGCGCCAGCAGCCAGGACACTGGGGTGGCTAATGAAAAACTGTTTTTT. Translation: CASSQDTGVANEKLFF.

For this clone: In the same sample, other DNA sequences code for this CDR3. The chain joins TRBV2 to TRBJ2-3, with 8 bases identical to TRBD2. Germline CDR1 SNHLY, CDR2 FYNNEI. The CDR3 sequence is 14 residues long. The J segment lost 2 bases and the V segment lost 6 bases, leaving 4 bases of the junction unmatched. The CDR3 region has the DNA TGTGCCAGCAGGTTAGCGGGGTCCACAGATACGCAGTATTTT. Translation gives CASRLAGSTDTQYF. Together with reference TRBV2 and TRBJ2-3, the CDR3 gives the full variable domain: EPEVTQTPSHQVTQMGQEVILRCVPISNHLYFYWYRQILGQKVEFLVSFYNNEISEKSEIFDDQFSVERPDGSNFTLKIRSTKLEDSAMYFCASRLAGSTDTQYFGPGTRLTVL.